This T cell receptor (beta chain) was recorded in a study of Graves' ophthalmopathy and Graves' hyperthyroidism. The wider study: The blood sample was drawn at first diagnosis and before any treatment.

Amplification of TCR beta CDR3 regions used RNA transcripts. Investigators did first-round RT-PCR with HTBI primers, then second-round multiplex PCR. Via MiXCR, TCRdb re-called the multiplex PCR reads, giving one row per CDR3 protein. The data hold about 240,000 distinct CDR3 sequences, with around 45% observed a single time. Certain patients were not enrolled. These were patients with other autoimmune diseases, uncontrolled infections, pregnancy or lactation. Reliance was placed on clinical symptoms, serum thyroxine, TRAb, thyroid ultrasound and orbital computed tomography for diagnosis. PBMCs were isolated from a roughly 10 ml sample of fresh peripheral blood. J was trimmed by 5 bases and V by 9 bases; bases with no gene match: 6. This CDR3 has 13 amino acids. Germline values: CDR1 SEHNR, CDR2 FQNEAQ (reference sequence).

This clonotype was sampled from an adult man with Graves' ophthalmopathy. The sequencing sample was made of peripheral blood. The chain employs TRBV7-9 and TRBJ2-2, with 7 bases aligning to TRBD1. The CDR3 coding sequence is TGTGCCAGTAGGGACAGCCTAACCGGGGAGCTGTTTTTT. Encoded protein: CASRDSLTGELFF.